Below are 15 T cell receptor beta chains sequenced from a single sample in a study of cytomegalovirus exposure and HLA in healthy donors. This PCR relied on a set of 60 Vbeta primers and 13 Jbeta primers. TCRdb keeps only in-frame clones here, not all; method: immunoSEQ multiplex PCR. The sample yields 65,000 to 90,000 clones, roughly four fifths seen once. Sequencing used PBMCs. Receptors were obtained from a young man in good health and CMV-seronegative.

The chain employs TRBV28 and TRBJ2-2, with 8 bases lining up with TRBD2. Per germline, CDR1 MDHEN and CDR2 SYDVKM. The CDR3 totals 16 residues. V shed 1 base, J shed 4 bases, and the junction held 5 bases outside the gene matches. The chain's CDR3 is CASSLLKAGVTGELFF. CDR3 DNA: TGTGCCAGCAGTTTATTAAAAGCGGGAGTCACCGGGGAGCTGTTTTTT.

V is TRBV7-6 and J is TRBJ2-4; 12 bases match TRBD2. This CDR3 has 17 amino acids. Germline V gives CDR1 SGHVS, CDR2 FNYEAQ. The junction had 7 bases not matched to a gene; V was cut back by 2 bases and J by 5 bases. The CDR3 DNA reads as TGTGCCAGCAGCTTATTATCGGGACTAGCGGGCCAAAACATTCAGTACTTC. Its protein is CASSLLSGLAGQNIQYF. The full variable domain, its missing parts supplied by reference TRBV7-6 and TRBJ2-4, is GAGVSQSPRYKVTKRGQDVALRCDPISGHVSLYWYRQALGQGPEFLTYFNYEAQQDKSGLPNDRFSAERPEGSISTLTIQRTEQRDSAMYRCASSLLSGLAGQNIQYFGAGTRLSVL.

This clone has only a few counts. The J gene is TRBJ2-1, the V gene TRBV28, with 7 positions matching TRBD1. The CDR3 spans 19 residues. Trimming at V came to 4 bases and at J to 1 base, leaving 16 bases not matched to a gene. Germline lookup yields CDR1 MDHEN and CDR2 SYDVKM. The CDR3 region has the DNA TGTGCCAGCAGTTCCAGGTTCACCCCGGGACAGAGTTCCTACAATGAGCAGTTCTTC. Amino acid sequence: CASSSRFTPGQSSYNEQFF. Using reference TRBV28 and TRBJ2-1 for the parts outside the CDR3, the full variable domain is DVKVTQSSRYLVKRTGEKVFLECVQDMDHENMFWYRQDPGLGLRLIYFSYDVKMKEKGDIPEGYSVSREKKERFSLILESASTNQTSMYLCASSSRFTPGQSSYNEQFFGPGTRLTVL.

The V gene is TRBV13, the J gene TRBJ1-2, with 8 bases aligning to TRBD1. V shed 5 bases, J shed 4 bases, and the junction held 12 bases outside the gene matches. Germline V gene sequence: CDR1 PRHDT, CDR2 FYEKMQ (reference sequence). The CDR3 runs 16 residues. The CDR3: CASSPPPGGGGYGYTF. CDR3 nucleotide sequence: TGTGCCAGCAGCCCTCCTCCAGGGGGCGGGGGCTATGGCTACACCTTC.

The chain employs TRBV27 and TRBJ2-5; 9 positions agree with TRBD2. The germline gives CDR1 MNHEY, CDR2 SMNVEV (reference sequence). After removal of 2 bases from V and 7 bases from J, the junction contained 8 bases not matched to a gene. The CDR3 sequence is 15 residues long. The CDR3 here is CASSLGAGGASTQYF. In DNA form, the CDR3 reads TGTGCCAGCAGTTTAGGGGCGGGAGGGGCCTCGACCCAGTACTTC.

This clone appeared once. The chain joins TRBV9 to TRBJ2-7, with D perhaps matching TRBD2 (5 bases). Trimming stripped 1 base from V and 4 bases from J, with 12 bases between. This CDR3 spans 14 amino acids. CDR1 and CDR2 from the germline V gene are SGDLS and YYNGEE. The CDR3 reads CASSVLATHYEQYF. The CDR3, as DNA: TGTGCCAGCAGCGTATTAGCGACACATTACGAGCAGTACTTC.

A note on this clone: Other DNA sequences from this sample encode an identical CDR3 as well. The chain uses TRBV7-2 and TRBJ2-3, with 7 bases lining up with TRBD1. The CDR3 runs 14 residues. Germline V gives CDR1 SGHTA, CDR2 FQGNSA. V gave up 3 bases and J gave up 3 bases; unmatched junction bases: 3. CDR3 in amino acids: CASSLGQITDTQYF. CDR3 DNA sequence: TGTGCCAGCAGCTTGGGACAGATTACAGATACGCAGTATTTT.

The CDR3 DNA reads TGTGCCAGTAGCTACAGGGGGCTCGCCTATGGCTACACCTTC. This sequence encodes CASSYRGLAYGYTF. J is TRBJ1-2 and V is TRBV19; 9 nucleotides line up with TRBD1. Germline assignment: CDR1 LNHDA and CDR2 SQIVND (reference sequence). V gave up 6 bases and J gave up 4 bases; unmatched junction bases: 6. This CDR3 spans 14 amino acids.

The rearrangement joins TRBV29-1 to TRBJ2-5; the match to TRBD2 covers 9 bases. The CDR3 is made up of 14 amino acids. V was clipped by 4 bases and J by 2 bases; unmatched bases: 5. Germline V gene sequence: CDR1 SQVTM, CDR2 ANQGSEA. CDR3 DNA sequence: TGCAGCGTTGGCGAGGCGGGGGGGCAAGAGACCCAGTACTTC. Amino acid sequence: CSVGEAGGQETQYF.

The chain links TRBV7-2 to TRBJ2-7, with 10 bases lining up with TRBD1. V shed 4 bases and J 3 bases; nucleotides not matched to a gene: 12. The CDR3 totals 17 residues. From germline, CDR1 is SGHTA and CDR2 FQGNSA. CDR3 coding DNA: TGTGCCAGCAGCTCAGGGAGGGGGACAGGGGTCCTCTACGAGCAGTACTTC. Translation: CASSSGRGTGVLYEQYF. The full variable domain, completed using reference TRBV7-2 and TRBJ2-7, is GAGVSQSPSNKVTEKGKDVELRCDPISGHTALYWYRQSLGQGLEFLIYFQGNSAPDKSGLPSDRFSAERTGGSVSTLTIQRTQQEDSAVYLCASSSGRGTGVLYEQYFGPGTRLTVT.

The chain uses TRBV14 and TRBJ1-1, with unresolved D. V lost 4 bases and J lost 4, with 7 bases in between. Germline CDR1 SGHDN, CDR2 FVKESK. The length of the CDR3 is 12 residues. CDR3: CASSRRGTEAFF. CDR3 bases: TGTGCCAGCAGCCGTCGGGGCACTGAAGCTTTCTTT.

The chain recombines TRBV5-6 with TRBJ2-2, with 10 positions matching TRBD1. This CDR3 contains 15 residues. The germline V gene has CDR1 SGHDT and CDR2 YYEEEE. V was pared by 4 bases and J by 7 bases, with 7 bases of the junction left unmatched. Written as DNA, the CDR3 is TGTGCCAGCAGCGGCGACAGGGGGCAAGTCGGGGAGCTGTTTTTT. The encoded protein is CASSGDRGQVGELFF.

The J gene is TRBJ2-2, the V gene TRBV5-4, with D possibly matching TRBD2 (6 bases). Germline V gene data show CDR1 as SGHNT and CDR2 as YYREEE (reference sequence). V dropped 0 bases and J dropped 6 bases, with 9 bases sitting between them. The CDR3 loop spans 14 amino acids. The CDR3 DNA sequence: TGTGCCAGCAGCTTGGCCGGGGGTTCCGGGGAGCTGTTTTTT. Translating it yields CASSLAGGSGELFF.

The V and J genes are TRBV28 and TRBJ2-7, with D maybe TRBD2 (5 bases). Deletions cut 6 bases from V and 4 bases from J, with 13 bases between. The V gene's germline CDR1 is MDHEN and CDR2 SYDVKM. This CDR3 is 13 amino acids long. CDR3 sequence: CASSIGVSYEQYF. CDR3 DNA sequence: TGTGCCAGCAGCATCGGGGTCTCATACGAGCAGTACTTC.

This rearrangement joins TRBV2 to TRBJ2-7, with no clear D. CDR1 and CDR2 from the germline V gene are SNHLY and FYNNEI. V lost 3 bases and J 4 bases, leaving 4 bases between the germline ends. The CDR3 length is 11 residues. The CDR3 coding sequence is TGTGCCAGCAGTGAGGAGTACGAGCAGTACTTC. Amino acids: CASSEEYEQYF. The variable domain in full, with the rest retrieved from reference TRBV2 and TRBJ2-7, is EPEVTQTPSHQVTQMGQEVILRCVPISNHLYFYWYRQILGQKVEFLVSFYNNEISEKSEIFDDQFSVERPDGSNFTLKIRSTKLEDSAMYFCASSEEYEQYFGPGTRLTVT.